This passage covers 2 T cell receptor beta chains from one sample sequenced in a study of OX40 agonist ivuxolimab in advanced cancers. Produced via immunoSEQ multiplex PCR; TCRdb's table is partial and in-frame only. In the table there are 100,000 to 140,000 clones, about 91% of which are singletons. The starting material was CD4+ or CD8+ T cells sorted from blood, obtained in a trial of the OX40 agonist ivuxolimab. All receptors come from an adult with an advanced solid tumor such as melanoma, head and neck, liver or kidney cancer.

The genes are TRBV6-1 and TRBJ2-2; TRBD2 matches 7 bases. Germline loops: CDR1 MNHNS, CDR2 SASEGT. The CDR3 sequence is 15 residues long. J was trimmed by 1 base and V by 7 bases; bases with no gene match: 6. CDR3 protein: CASKAGTKNTGELFF. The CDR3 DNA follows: TGTGCCAGCAAGGCCGGGACTAAGAACACCGGGGAGCTGTTTTTT.

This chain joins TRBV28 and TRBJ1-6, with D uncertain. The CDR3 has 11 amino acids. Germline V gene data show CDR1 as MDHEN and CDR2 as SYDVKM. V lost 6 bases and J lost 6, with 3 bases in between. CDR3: CASSVNSPLHF. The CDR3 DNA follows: TGTGCCAGCAGCGTTAATTCACCCCTCCACTTT.